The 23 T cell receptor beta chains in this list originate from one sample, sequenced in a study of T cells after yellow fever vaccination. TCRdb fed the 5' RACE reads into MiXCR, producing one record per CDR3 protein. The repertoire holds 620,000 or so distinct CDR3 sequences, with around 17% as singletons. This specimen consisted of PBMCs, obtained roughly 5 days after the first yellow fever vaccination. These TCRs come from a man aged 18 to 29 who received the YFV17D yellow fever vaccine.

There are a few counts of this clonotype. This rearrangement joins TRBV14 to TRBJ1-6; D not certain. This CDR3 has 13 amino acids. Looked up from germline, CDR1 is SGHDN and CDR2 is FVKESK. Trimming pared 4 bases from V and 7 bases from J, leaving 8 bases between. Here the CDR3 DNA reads TGTGCCAGCAGCCTTTTCACGAATTCACCCCTCCACTTT. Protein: CASSLFTNSPLHF. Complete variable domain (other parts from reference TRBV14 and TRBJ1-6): EAGVTQFPSHSVIEKGQTVTLRCDPISGHDNLYWYRRVMGKEIKFLLHFVKESKQDESGMPNNRFLAERTGGTYSTLKVQPAELEDSGVYFCASSLFTNSPLHFGNGTRLTVT.

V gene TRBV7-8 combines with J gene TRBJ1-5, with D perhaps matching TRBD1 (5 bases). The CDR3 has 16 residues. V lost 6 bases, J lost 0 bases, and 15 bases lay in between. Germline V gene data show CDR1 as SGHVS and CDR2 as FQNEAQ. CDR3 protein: CASSLMGRNSNQPQHF. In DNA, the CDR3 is TGTGCCAGCAGTCTCATGGGACGGAATAGCAATCAGCCCCAGCATTTT.

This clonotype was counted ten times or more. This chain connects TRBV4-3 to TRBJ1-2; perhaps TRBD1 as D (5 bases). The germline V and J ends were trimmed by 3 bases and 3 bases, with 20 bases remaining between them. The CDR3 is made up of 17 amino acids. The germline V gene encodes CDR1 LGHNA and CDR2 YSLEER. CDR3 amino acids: CASSQKIRREVDYGYTF. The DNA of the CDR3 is TGCGCCAGCAGCCAGAAAATCCGCAGGGAAGTTGACTATGGCTACACCTTC.

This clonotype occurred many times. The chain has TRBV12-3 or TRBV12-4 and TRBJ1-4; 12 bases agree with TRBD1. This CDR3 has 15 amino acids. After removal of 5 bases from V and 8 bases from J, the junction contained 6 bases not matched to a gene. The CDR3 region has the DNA TGTGCCAGCAGTAATGGGACAGGGGGCGGCGAAAAACTGTTTTTT. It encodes CASSNGTGGGEKLFF.

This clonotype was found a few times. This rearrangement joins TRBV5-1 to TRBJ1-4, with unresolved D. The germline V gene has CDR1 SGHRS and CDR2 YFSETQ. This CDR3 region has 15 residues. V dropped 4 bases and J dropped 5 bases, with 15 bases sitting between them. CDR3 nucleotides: TGCGCCAGCAGCCTTGTGGGGTTTGGAAATGAAAAACTGTTTTTT. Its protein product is CASSLVGFGNEKLFF. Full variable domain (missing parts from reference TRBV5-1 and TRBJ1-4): KAGVTQTPRYLIKTRGQQVTLSCSPISGHRSVSWYQQTPGQGLQFLFEYFSETQRNKGNFPGRFSGRQFSNSRSEMNVSTLELGDSALYLCASSLVGFGNEKLFFGSGTQLSVL.

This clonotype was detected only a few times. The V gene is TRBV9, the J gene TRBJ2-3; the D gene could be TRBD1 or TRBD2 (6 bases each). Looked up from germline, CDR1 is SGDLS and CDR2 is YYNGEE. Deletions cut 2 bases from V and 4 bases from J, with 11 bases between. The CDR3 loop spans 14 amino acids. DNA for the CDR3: TGTGCCAGCAGCGTTGGAGGGGGTGCAGATACGCAGTATTTT. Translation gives CASSVGGGADTQYF.

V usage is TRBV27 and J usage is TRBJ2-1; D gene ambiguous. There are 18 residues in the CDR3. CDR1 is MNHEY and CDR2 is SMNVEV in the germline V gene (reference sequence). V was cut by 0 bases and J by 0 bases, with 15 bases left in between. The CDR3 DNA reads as TGTGCCAGCAGTTTATCGACCGGACGTACGAGCTCCTACAATGAGCAGTTCTTC. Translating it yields CASSLSTGRTSSYNEQFF.

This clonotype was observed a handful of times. The CDR3 coding sequence is TGCGCCAGCAGCCAGGGTCTAGCGGGGGACCCAGGGAGCCAGTACTTC. Translating gives CASSQGLAGDPGSQYF. This chain links TRBV4-3 with TRBJ2-5; 10 nucleotides line up with TRBD2. CDR3 length equals 16 residues. Germline V CDR1 and CDR2: LGHNA, YSLEER. The junction had 14 bases not matched to a gene; V was cut back by 3 bases and J by 10 bases.

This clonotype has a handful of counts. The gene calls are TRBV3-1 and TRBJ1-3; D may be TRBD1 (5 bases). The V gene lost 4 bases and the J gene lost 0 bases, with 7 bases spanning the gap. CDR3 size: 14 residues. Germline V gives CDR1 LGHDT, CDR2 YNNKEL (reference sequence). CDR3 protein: CASSRDCSGNTIYF. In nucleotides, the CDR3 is TGTGCCAGCAGCCGGGACTGCTCTGGAAACACCATATATTTT.

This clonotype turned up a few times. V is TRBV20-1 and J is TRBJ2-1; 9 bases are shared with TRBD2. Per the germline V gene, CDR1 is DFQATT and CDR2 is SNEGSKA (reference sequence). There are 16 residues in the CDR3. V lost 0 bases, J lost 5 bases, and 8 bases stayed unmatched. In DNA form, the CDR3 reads TGCAGTGCTAGAGATCCCGCGGGGGGGGCCCACAATGAGCAGTTCTTC. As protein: CSARDPAGGAHNEQFF.

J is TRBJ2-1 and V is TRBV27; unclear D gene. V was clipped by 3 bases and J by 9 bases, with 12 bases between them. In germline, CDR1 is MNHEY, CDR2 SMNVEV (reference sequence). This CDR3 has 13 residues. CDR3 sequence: CASSFVRHSEQFF. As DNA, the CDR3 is TGTGCCAGCAGTTTTGTCCGACATTCTGAGCAGTTCTTC.

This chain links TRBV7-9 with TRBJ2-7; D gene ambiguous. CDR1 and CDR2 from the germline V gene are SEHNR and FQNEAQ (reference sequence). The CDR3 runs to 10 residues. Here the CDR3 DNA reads TGTGCCAGCGCAGGAGACCTTGGAGACGTC. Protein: CASAGDLGDV.

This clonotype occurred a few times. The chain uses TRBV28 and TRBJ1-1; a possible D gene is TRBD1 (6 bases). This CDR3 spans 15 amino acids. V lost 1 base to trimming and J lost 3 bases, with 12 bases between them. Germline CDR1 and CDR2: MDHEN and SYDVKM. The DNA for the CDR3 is TGTGCCAGCAGTTTATCAACAGGGTGGTACACTGAAGCTTTCTTT. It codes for CASSLSTGWYTEAFF.

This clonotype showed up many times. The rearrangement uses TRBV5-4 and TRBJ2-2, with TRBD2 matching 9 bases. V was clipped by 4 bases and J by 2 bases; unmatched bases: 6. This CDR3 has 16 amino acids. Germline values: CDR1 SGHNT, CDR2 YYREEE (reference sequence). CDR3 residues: CASSNKAGGNTGELFF. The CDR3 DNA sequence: TGTGCCAGCAGCAACAAAGCGGGGGGAAACACCGGGGAGCTGTTTTTT.

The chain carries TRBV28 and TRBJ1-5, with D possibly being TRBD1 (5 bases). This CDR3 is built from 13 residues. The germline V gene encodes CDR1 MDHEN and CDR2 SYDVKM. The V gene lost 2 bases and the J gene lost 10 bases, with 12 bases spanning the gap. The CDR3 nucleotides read TGTGCCAGCAGTTTACAGGGATTTCACCCCCAGCATTTT. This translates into CASSLQGFHPQHF.

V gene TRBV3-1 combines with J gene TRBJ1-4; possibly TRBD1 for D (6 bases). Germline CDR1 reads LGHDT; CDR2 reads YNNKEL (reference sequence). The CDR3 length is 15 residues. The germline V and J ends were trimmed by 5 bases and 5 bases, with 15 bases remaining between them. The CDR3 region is CASSSRRTGNEKLFF. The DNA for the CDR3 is TGTGCCAGCAGCTCAAGACGCACAGGGAATGAAAAACTGTTTTTT. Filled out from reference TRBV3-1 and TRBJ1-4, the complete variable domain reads DTAVSQTPKYLVTQMGNDKSIKCEQNLGHDTMYWYKQDSKKFLKIMFSYNNKELIINETVPNRFSPKSPDKAHLNLHINSLELGDSAVYFCASSSRRTGNEKLFFGSGTQLSVL.

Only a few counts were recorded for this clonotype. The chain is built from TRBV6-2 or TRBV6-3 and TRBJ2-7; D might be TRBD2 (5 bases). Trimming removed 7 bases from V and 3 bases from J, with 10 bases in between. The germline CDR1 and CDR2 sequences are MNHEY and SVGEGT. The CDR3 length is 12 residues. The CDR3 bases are TGTGCCAGCACGTCAGACTACTACGAGCAGTACTTC. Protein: CASTSDYYEQYF.

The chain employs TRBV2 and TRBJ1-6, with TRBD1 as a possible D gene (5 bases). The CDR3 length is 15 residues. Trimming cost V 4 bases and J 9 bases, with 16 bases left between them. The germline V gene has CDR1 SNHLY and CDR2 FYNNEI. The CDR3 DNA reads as TGTGCCAGCAGTGCCGGACCCGGGGGGATTTCACCCCTCCACTTT. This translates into CASSAGPGGISPLHF.

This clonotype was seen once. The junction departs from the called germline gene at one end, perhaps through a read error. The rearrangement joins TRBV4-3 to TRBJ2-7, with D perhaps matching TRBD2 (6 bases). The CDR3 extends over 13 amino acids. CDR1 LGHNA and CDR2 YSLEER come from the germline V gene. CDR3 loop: CAGSRLEGLPEYF. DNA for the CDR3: TGCGCCGGCAGCCGGCTCGAGGGACTCCCGGAGTACTTC.

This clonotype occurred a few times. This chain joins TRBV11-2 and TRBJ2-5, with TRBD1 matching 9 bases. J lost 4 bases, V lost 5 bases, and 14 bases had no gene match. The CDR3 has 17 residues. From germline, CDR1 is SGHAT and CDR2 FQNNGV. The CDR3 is CASSTFSDRGHRETQYF. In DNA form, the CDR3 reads TGTGCCAGCAGCACCTTCTCGGACAGGGGTCACCGAGAGACCCAGTACTTC.

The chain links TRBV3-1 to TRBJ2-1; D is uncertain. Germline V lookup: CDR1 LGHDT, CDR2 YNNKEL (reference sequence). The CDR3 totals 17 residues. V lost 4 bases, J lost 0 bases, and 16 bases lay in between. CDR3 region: CASSPCLFGSSYNEQFF. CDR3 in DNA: TGTGCCAGCAGCCCGTGCCTTTTTGGTAGCTCCTACAATGAGCAGTTCTTC.

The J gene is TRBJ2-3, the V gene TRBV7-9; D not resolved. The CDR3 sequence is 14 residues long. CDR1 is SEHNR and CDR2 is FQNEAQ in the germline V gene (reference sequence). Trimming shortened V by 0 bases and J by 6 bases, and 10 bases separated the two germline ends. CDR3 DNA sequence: TGTGCCAGCAGCTTAGCGGGCCCCTGGGATACGCAGTATTTT. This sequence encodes CASSLAGPWDTQYF.

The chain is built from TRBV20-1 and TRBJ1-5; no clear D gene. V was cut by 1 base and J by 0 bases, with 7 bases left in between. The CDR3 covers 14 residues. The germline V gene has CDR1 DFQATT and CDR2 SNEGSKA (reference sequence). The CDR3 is CSARGPNSNQPQHF. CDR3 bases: TGCAGTGCTAGAGGACCCAATAGCAATCAGCCCCAGCATTTT.